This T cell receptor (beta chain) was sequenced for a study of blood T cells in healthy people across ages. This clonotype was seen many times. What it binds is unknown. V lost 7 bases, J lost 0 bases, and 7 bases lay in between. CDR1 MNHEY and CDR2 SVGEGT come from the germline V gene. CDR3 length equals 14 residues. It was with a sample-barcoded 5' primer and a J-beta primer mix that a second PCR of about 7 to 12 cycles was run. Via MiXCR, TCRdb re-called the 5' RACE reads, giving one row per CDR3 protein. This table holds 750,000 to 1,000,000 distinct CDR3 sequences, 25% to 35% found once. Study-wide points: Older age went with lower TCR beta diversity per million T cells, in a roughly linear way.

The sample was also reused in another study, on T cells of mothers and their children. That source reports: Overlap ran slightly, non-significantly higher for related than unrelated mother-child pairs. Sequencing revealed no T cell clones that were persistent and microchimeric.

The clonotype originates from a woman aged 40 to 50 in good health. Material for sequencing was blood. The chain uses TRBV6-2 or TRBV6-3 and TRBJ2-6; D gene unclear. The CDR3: CASTKYSGANVLTF. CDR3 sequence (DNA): TGTGCCAGCACCAAGTACTCTGGGGCCAACGTCCTGACTTTC.